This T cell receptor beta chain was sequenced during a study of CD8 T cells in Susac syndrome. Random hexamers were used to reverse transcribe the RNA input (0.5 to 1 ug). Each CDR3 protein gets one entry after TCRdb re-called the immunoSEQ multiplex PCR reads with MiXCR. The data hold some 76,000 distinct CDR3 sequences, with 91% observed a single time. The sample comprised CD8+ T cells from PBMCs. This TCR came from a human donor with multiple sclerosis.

CDR3 in amino acids: CASSNTGSYGYTF. The CDR3 coding sequence is TGTGCCAGCAGTAACACAGGGAGCTATGGCTACACCTTC. This chain joins TRBV6-5 and TRBJ1-2, with D perhaps TRBD1 (6 bases). Per the germline V gene, CDR1 is MNHEY and CDR2 is SVGAGI. The CDR3 loop spans 13 amino acids. V was shortened by 5 bases and J by 4 bases, with 11 bases between the two germline ends.